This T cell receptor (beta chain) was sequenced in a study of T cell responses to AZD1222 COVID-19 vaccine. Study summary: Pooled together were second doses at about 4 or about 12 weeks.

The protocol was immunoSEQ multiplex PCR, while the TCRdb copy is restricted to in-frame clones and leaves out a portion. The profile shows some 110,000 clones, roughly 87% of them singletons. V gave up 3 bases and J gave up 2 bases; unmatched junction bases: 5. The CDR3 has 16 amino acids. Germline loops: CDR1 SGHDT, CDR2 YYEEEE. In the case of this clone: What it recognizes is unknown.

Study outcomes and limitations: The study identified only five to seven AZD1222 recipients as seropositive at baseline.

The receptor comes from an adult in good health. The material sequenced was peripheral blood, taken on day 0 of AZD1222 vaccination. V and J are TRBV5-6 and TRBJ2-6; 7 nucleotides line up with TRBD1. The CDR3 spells CASSWDSQPGANVLTF. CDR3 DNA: TGTGCCAGCAGCTGGGACAGTCAGCCTGGGGCCAACGTCCTGACTTTC. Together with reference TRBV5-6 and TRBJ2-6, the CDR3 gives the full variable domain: DAGVTQSPTHLIKTRGQQVTLRCSPKSGHDTVSWYQQALGQGPQFIFQYYEEEERQRGNFPDRFSGHQFPNYSSELNVNALLLGDSALYLCASSWDSQPGANVLTFGAGSRLTVL.